This is a list of T cell receptor beta chains from one sample in a study of T cell repertoires in cytomegalovirus infection. TCRdb re-called the reads through MiXCR, storing one row per CDR3 protein. The sample includes roughly 630,000 distinct CDR3 sequences, less than 25% of them seen just once. Sequenced: CD8+ T cells from PBMCs. The receptors originated from a human donor in good health (CMV status not recorded). Some clones in this sample may be carry-over from other donors' samples. The CDR3 runs from the conserved cysteine through the conserved F or W. Fields, in order: D gene, clone size, J gene, V gene, CDR3 DNA, CDR3 protein. A D gene is named only where the DNA matches it firmly. Size is omitted from some rows. Given values are once, few, many or a class for expanded clones.

>-|few|TRBJ1-1|TRBV7-9
TGTGCCAGCAGCTTAGGTGTACAGATGAACACTGAAGCTTTCTTT
CASSLGVQMNTEAFF
>TRBD1|-|TRBJ2-7|TRBV14
TGTGCCAGCAGCCAAGATGGGACAGGGGTTGAGCAGTACTTC
CASSQDGTGVEQYF
>-|few|TRBJ1-5|TRBV5-6
TGTGCCAGCAGCCGGTGGTCTCAGAGACGCAATCAGCCCCAGCATTTT
CASSRWSQRRNQPQHF
>TRBD1|few|TRBJ1-4|TRBV20-1
TGCAGTGCCAATGACAGGGTTCTCTCTGAAAAACTGTTTTTT
CSANDRVLSEKLFF
>-|few|TRBJ2-2|TRBV29-1
TGCAGCGTTGTTTGGTCCCGATTACAGAACACCGGGGAGCTGTTTTTT
CSVVWSRLQNTGELFF
>-|few|TRBJ2-7|TRBV6-5
TGTGCCAGCGCCGGCCACTCCCCGGGGACCGTTCCCTACGAGCAGTACTTC
CASAGHSPGTVPYEQYF
>-|-|TRBJ1-1|TRBV13
TGTGCCAGCAGGAGGGAAGCTTTCTTT
CASRREAFF
>-|-|TRBJ2-5|TRBV10-3
TGTGCCATCAGTGAGTCGGCAGGGCGGTTGACCCAGTACTTC
CAISESAGRLTQYF
>-|many|TRBJ2-1|TRBV28
TGTGCCAGCAGTTCCCTCGACAGTATCAATGAGCAGTTCTTC
CASSSLDSINEQFF
>-|-|TRBJ2-3|TRBV12-3/TRBV12-4
TGTGCCAGCAGTTCCCAGCGGGATACGCAGTATTTT
CASSSQRDTQYF
>-|many|TRBJ2-2|TRBV6-2/TRBV6-3
TGTGCCAGCAGTTACTTTGGCGGGGAGAACACCGGGGAGCTGTTTTTT
CASSYFGGENTGELFF
>TRBD1|many|TRBJ2-1|TRBV6-1
TGTGCCAGCAGTCGACAGGGAATGAGCTCCTACAATGAGCAGTTCTTC
CASSRQGMSSYNEQFF
>TRBD2|few|TRBJ2-3|TRBV4-1
TGCGCCAGCAGCCAAGAAGGAGCGGGGGGCACAGATACGCAGTATTTT
CASSQEGAGGTDTQYF
>-|few|TRBJ2-1|TRBV24-1
TGTGCCACCAGTGATCTCGGATACAATGAGCAGTTCTTC
CATSDLGYNEQFF
>-|-|TRBJ2-4|TRBV4-1
TGCGCCAGCAGCCATAGGGAGATACAGGTCAAAAACATTCAGTACTTC
CASSHREIQVKNIQYF
>-|few|TRBJ2-3|TRBV4-1
TGCGCCAGCAGCCAAGATGTGGGGGGGCCAGATACGCAGTATTTT
CASSQDVGGPDTQYF
>-|-|TRBJ2-7|TRBV19
TGTGCCAGTAGTACCTTCGGCAGCTCCTACGAGCAGTACTTC
CASSTFGSSYEQYF
>TRBD1|many|TRBJ2-5|TRBV7-8
TGTGCCAGCAGCTTAAGGATCCCGGGGACAGGGGGGAAAGAGACCCAGTACTTC
CASSLRIPGTGGKETQYF
>-|many|TRBJ2-1|TRBV28
TGTGCCAGCAGTTTATTCAGGTCAAACAATGAGCAGTTCTTC
CASSLFRSNNEQFF
>TRBD1|many|TRBJ1-2|TRBV2
TGTGCCAGCAGTGAAGCCGACAGGGCCTTCTCTAACTATGGCTACACCTTC
CASSEADRAFSNYGYTF
>TRBD2|many|TRBJ2-3|TRBV6-1
TGTGCCAGCAGCCCTATCCAGCCCGGGGATAGCGGGGTCAACACAGATACGCAGTATTTT
CASSPIQPGDSGVNTDTQYF
>TRBD2|-|TRBJ2-1|TRBV2
TGTGCCAGCAGACTCACTAGCGGGGTAGGCAATGAGCAGTTCTTC
CASRLTSGVGNEQFF
>-|many|TRBJ1-1|TRBV7-9
TGTGCCAGCAGCTTTCAGGGGAGTTTCACTGAAGCTTTCTTT
CASSFQGSFTEAFF
>TRBD1|-|TRBJ1-2|TRBV20-1
TGCAGTGCAAGCACAGGGGGTGGTGATGGCTACACCTTC
CSASTGGGDGYTF
>-|many|TRBJ1-1|TRBV6-1
TGTGCCAGCACCCAAAGTTGGGGGCGGACTGAAGCTTTCTTT
CASTQSWGRTEAFF
>-|-|TRBJ2-1|TRBV6-5
TGTGCCAGCAGGTCCGCGCCGGACTGGTACAATGAGCAGTTCTTC
CASRSAPDWYNEQFF
>-|many|TRBJ1-2|TRBV7-9
TGTGCCAGCAGCCAGGGCCCGACGGAGGGCTACACCTTC
CASSQGPTEGYTF
>TRBD1|many|TRBJ2-2|TRBV6-1
TGTGCCAGCGGGAGGACAGGGTCAAACACCGGGGAGCTGTTTTTT
CASGRTGSNTGELFF
>TRBD1|many|TRBJ1-2|TRBV20-1
TGCAGTGCTAGTGGGTGGCAGGGGGCGACCGAATTTTCGGGCTACACCTTC
CSASGWQGATEFSGYTF
>-|-|TRBJ2-1|TRBV2
TGTGCCAGCGGAGGGTTAGAGCAGTTCTTC
CASGGLEQFF
>TRBD1|few|TRBJ1-1|TRBV20-1
TGCAGTGCTCGGGACAGGTCCGCTGAAGCTTTCTTT
CSARDRSAEAFF
>TRBD1|few|TRBJ1-2|TRBV27
TGTGCCAGCAGTTTATCGAGGCCCGGGACAGGGGGCCGGGGCTACACCTTC
CASSLSRPGTGGRGYTF
>TRBD1|few|TRBJ2-1|TRBV11-2
TGTGCCAGCAGCTTAGGTCTCAGGGGGTTGAATGAGCAGTTCTTC
CASSLGLRGLNEQFF
>-|many|TRBJ2-7|TRBV7-9
TGTGCCAGCAGCGCCCCGTGGGCCTCCTACGAGCAGTACTTC
CASSAPWASYEQYF
>-|-|TRBJ2-1|TRBV24-1
TGTGCCACCAGTGATTTTCGGGAAGGCTACAATGAGCAGTTCTTC
CATSDFREGYNEQFF
>-|once|TRBJ1-2|TRBV20-1
TGCAGCGCCTGGCTGAGTGGCTACACCTTC
CSAWLSGYTF
>-|-|TRBJ1-1|TRBV6-2/TRBV6-3
TGTGCCAGCAGTTATCTACGGGCGAACACTGAAGCTTTCTTT
CASSYLRANTEAFF
>-|few|TRBJ2-1|TRBV14
TGTGCCAGCAGCCAAGATCGTCCGGGGACGGCGTACAATGAGCAGTTCTTC
CASSQDRPGTAYNEQFF
>TRBD1|-|TRBJ1-1|TRBV5-1
TGCACCAGTAACGATCGGACAGGGCCGAACACTGAAGCTTTCTTT
CTSNDRTGPNTEAFF
>-|few|TRBJ2-3|TRBV28
TGTGCCAGCAGTTCGAACCCGGCAGTAGATACGCAGTATTTT
CASSSNPAVDTQYF
>-|-|TRBJ2-3|TRBV5-6
TGTGCCAGCAGCGGACCGAGGGTCGCAGATACGCAGTATTTT
CASSGPRVADTQYF
>-|few|TRBJ2-7|TRBV10-2
TGCGCCAGCTCTCCGGCGGGACACCCCTACGAGCAGTACTTC
CASSPAGHPYEQYF
>TRBD2|-|TRBJ2-2|TRBV7-3
TGTGCCAGCAGTACCGGGACTAGCGGCAACACCGGGGAGCTGTTTTTT
CASSTGTSGNTGELFF
>TRBD1|-|TRBJ2-4|TRBV7-9
TGTGCCAGCAGCTCCCCGTACCAACAGGGGGCCTTGGATAACATTCAGTACTTC
CASSSPYQQGALDNIQYF
>-|few|TRBJ2-1|TRBV7-2
TGTGCCAGCAGCTCCACTCCTAACTACAATGAGCAGTTCTTC
CASSSTPNYNEQFF
>-|few|TRBJ1-4|TRBV12-3/TRBV12-4
TGTGCCAGCAGCCCGTTCCATGAAAAACTGTTTTTT
CASSPFHEKLFF